This T cell receptor (beta chain) is drawn from a study of control samples from healthy donors and cancer patients. TCRdb keeps only in-frame clones here, not all; method: immunoSEQ multiplex PCR. The sample shows about 140,000 clones, just under 95% of them seen only once. This clone was recorded once. Germline loops: CDR1 MNHNS, CDR2 SASEGT. The CDR3 extends over 13 amino acids. The V end lost 3 bases, the J end lost 3 bases, and 9 bases lay between the germline ends. The rearrangement links TRBV6-1 to TRBJ2-7; D call uncertain. This clonotype was obtained from a young man in good health. The sample was blood. CDR3 protein: CASSENTDYEQYF. In DNA, the CDR3 is TGTGCCAGCAGTGAGAATACTGACTACGAGCAGTACTTC.